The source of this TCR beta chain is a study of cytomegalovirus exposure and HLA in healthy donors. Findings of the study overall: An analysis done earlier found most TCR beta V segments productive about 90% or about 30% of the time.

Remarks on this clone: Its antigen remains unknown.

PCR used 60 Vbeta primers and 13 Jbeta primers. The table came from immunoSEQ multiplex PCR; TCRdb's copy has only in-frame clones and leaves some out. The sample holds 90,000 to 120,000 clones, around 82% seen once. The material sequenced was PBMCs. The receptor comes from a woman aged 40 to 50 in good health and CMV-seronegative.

CDR3 region: CASSLSRAYEQYF. In DNA form, the CDR3 reads TGTGCCAGCAGTTTATCACGGGCCTACGAGCAGTACTTC. The gene calls are TRBV28 and TRBJ2-7; unclear D gene. Germline V gene sequence: CDR1 MDHEN, CDR2 SYDVKM. The CDR3 loop spans 13 amino acids. The V end was cut by 1 base, the J end by 2 bases, with 6 bases between.